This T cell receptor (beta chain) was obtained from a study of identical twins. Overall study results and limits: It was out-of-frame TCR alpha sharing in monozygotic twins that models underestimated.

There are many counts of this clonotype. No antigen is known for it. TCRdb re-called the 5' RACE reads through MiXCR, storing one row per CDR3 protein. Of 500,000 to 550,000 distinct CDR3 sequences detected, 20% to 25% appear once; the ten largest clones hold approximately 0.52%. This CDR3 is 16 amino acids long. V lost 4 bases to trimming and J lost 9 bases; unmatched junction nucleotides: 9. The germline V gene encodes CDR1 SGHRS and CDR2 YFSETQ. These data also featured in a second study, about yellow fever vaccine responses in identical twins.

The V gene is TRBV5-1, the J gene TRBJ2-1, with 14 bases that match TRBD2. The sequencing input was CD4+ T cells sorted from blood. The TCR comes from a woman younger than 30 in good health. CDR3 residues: CASSTGTSGSTSEQFF. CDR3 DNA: TGCGCCAGCAGCACCGGGACTAGCGGGAGTACGAGTGAGCAGTTCTTC.